These T cell receptor beta chains were read from a single sample in a study of cytomegalovirus exposure and HLA in healthy donors. The repertoire was sequenced with immunoSEQ multiplex PCR; TCRdb's copy has only in-frame clones and lacks some. This table has around 140,000 clones, 70% to 80% appearing once. Sequenced input: PBMCs. The source of these receptors is a woman aged 55-69 years in good health and CMV-seronegative. Both conserved end residues are part of each CDR3. D genes are given only for firm matches. Some rows mark clone size as missing; the rest say once, few, many or name a class of expanded clone.

>-|TRBJ2-5|TRBV10-2|TRBD2
CASSESRGAGGPETQYF
TGCGCCAGCAGTGAGTCTCGTGGAGCGGGAGGGCCGGAGACCCAGTACTTC
>-|TRBJ1-5|TRBV6-6|TRBD1
CATGDRVGNQPQHF
TGTGCCACCGGAGACAGGGTTGGCAATCAGCCCCAGCATTTT
>few|TRBJ1-1|TRBV5-1|TRBD1
CASSKLSGGQNTEAFF
TGCGCCAGCAGCAAACTCTCAGGGGGCCAGAACACTGAAGCTTTCTTT
>-|TRBJ2-5|TRBV30|-
CAWSWRVGGETQYF
TGTGCCTGGAGTTGGAGGGTTGGAGGAGAGACCCAGTACTTC
>-|TRBJ2-2|TRBV10-3|TRBD2
CAISESLTSGMDGTGELFF
TGTGCCATCAGTGAGTCTTTGACTAGCGGGATGGATGGGACCGGGGAGCTGTTTTTT
>-|TRBJ2-2|TRBV10-1|TRBD1
CASSVRTGVRGGELFF
TGCGCCAGCAGTGTCCGGACAGGGGTCAGGGGCGGGGAGCTGTTTTTT
>-|TRBJ2-2|TRBV11-2|-
CASSLVSTGELFF
TGTGCCAGCAGCTTAGTGTCGACCGGGGAGCTGTTTTTT
>-|TRBJ1-3|TRBV28|TRBD1
CASLERQGRNTIYF
TGTGCCAGTCTCGAACGACAGGGGAGAAACACCATATATTTT
>-|TRBJ1-2|TRBV6-6|TRBD1
CASTGLRTGAGYTF
TGTGCCAGCACCGGATTAAGGACAGGGGCTGGCTACACCTTC
>-|TRBJ2-7|TRBV19|-
CASSLVARPSYEQYF
TGTGCCAGTAGTTTAGTAGCGCGACCCTCCTACGAGCAGTACTTC
>once|TRBJ1-4|TRBV9|-
CASSPRTATNEKLFF
TGTGCCAGCAGCCCCCGGACAGCAACTAATGAAAAACTGTTTTTT
>-|TRBJ1-2|TRBV6-5|-
CAGGYTGIYGYTF
TGTGCCGGCGGGTACACGGGGATCTATGGCTACACCTTC
>-|TRBJ2-7|TRBV20-1|-
CSARVGAEQYF
TGCAGTGCTAGGGTAGGGGCCGAGCAGTACTTC
>-|TRBJ2-3|TRBV13|TRBD2
CASSLGLAGGSTDTQYF
TGTGCCAGCAGCTTAGGTCTGGCGGGGGGGAGCACAGATACGCAGTATTTT
>-|TRBJ2-5|TRBV28|TRBD2
CASSLGKLAGGTETQYF
TGTGCCAGCAGTTTAGGGAAGCTAGCGGGAGGGACAGAGACCCAGTACTTC
>once|TRBJ2-1|TRBV6-1|TRBD1
CTSIYRGNEQFF
TGTACCAGCATATACAGGGGCAATGAGCAGTTCTTC
>-|TRBJ2-7|TRBV5-1|TRBD2
CASSLGLLAETYEQYF
TGCGCCAGCAGCTTGGGCCTACTAGCGGAAACCTACGAGCAGTACTTC
>-|TRBJ2-1|TRBV2|TRBD2
CASSPLPGGLNEQFF
TGTGCCAGCAGCCCCCTTCCGGGAGGGCTAAATGAGCAGTTCTTC
>-|TRBJ2-7|TRBV6-5|TRBD1
CASSSQGVNEQYF
TGTGCCAGCAGTTCCCAGGGGGTGAACGAGCAGTACTTC
>-|TRBJ1-1|TRBV4-1|-
CASSQDLRNTEAFF
TGCGCCAGCAGCCAAGATCTAAGGAACACTGAAGCTTTCTTT
>-|TRBJ2-5|TRBV2|TRBD1
CASSESPGQKRETQYF
TGTGCCAGCAGTGAATCCCCGGGACAGAAACGAGAGACCCAGTACTTC
>few|TRBJ2-3|TRBV6-5|-
CASSYGARVGDTQYF
TGTGCCAGCAGTTACGGGGCCCGTGTAGGGGATACGCAGTATTTT
>-|TRBJ2-7|TRBV5-1|-
CASSFFTSRGGSSYEQYF
TGCGCCAGCAGCTTCTTCACTAGTAGAGGGGGAAGCTCCTACGAGCAGTACTTC
>-|TRBJ2-3|TRBV20-1|-
CSAMSAGRKYF
TGCAGTGCTATGTCTGCGGGGCGGAAGTATTTT
>-|TRBJ2-1|TRBV10-2|-
CASSEVEGPYNEQFF
TGCGCCAGCAGTGAGGTGGAGGGGCCTTACAATGAGCAGTTCTTC
>-|TRBJ2-2|TRBV2|TRBD1
CASSGHRGTGELFF
TGTGCCAGCAGCGGCCACAGGGGAACCGGGGAGCTGTTTTTT
>-|TRBJ2-4|TRBV10-3|TRBD2
CAISQQTSGKRAKNIQYF
TGTGCCATCAGCCAACAGACTAGCGGGAAGAGGGCCAAAAACATTCAGTACTTC
>few|TRBJ2-2|TRBV25-1|TRBD1
CASSRQGNTGELFF
TGTGCCAGCAGTCGACAGGGGAACACCGGGGAGCTGTTTTTT
>few|TRBJ2-5|TRBV5-1|-
CASTDGAGKYSGETQYF
TGCGCCAGCACCGACGGGGCGGGGAAGTACTCTGGCGAGACCCAGTACTTC
>few|TRBJ1-1|TRBV4-1|TRBD1
CASSRQGGTEAFF
TGCGCCAGCAGCCGGCAGGGGGGCACTGAAGCTTTCTTT
>-|TRBJ2-1|TRBV10-3|TRBD2
CAIGRAGLAGTEQFF
TGTGCCATCGGGAGAGCGGGACTAGCGGGTACCGAGCAGTTCTTC
>-|TRBJ2-3|TRBV5-1|-
CASSSTTLDTQYF
TGCGCCAGCAGCTCGACTACTTTGGATACGCAGTATTTT
>-|TRBJ2-5|TRBV7-9|TRBD1
CASSQTTGPETQYF
TGTGCCAGCAGCCAGACGACAGGGCCAGAGACCCAGTACTTC
>-|TRBJ2-7|TRBV27|-
CASSPRTGIGYEQYF
TGTGCCAGCAGCCCTCGGACGGGAATCGGCTACGAGCAGTACTTC
>-|TRBJ1-6|TRBV7-9|-
CASSRDTYNSPLHF
TGTGCCAGCAGCCGGGACACTTATAATTCACCCCTCCACTTT
>-|TRBJ2-3|TRBV18|TRBD1
CASTVQGTDTQYF
TGTGCCAGCACTGTACAGGGGACAGATACGCAGTATTTT
>few|TRBJ2-7|TRBV5-1|-
CASSLVQGTAYEQYF
TGCGCCAGCAGCTTGGTGCAGGGGACCGCCTACGAGCAGTACTTC
>-|TRBJ1-4|TRBV2|TRBD1
CASSDYRDSNEKLFF
TGTGCCAGCTCCGATTACCGGGACAGTAATGAAAAACTGTTTTTT
>-|TRBJ2-1|TRBV4-2|-
CASSHAAIYNEQFF
TGTGCCAGCAGCCATGCAGCGATATACAATGAGCAGTTCTTC
>-|TRBJ2-5|TRBV5-1|TRBD2
CASSRISGEETQYF
TGCGCCAGCAGTCGAATTAGCGGGGAAGAGACCCAGTACTTC
>-|TRBJ2-7|TRBV18|-
CASSQQGTYEQYF
TGTGCCAGCTCACAGCAGGGGACCTACGAGCAGTACTTC
>-|TRBJ1-2|TRBV28|-
CASSLAPANYGYTF
TGTGCCAGCAGTTTAGCTCCAGCGAACTATGGCTACACCTTC
>-|TRBJ2-3|TRBV11-3|TRBD1
CASSLTGVADTQYF
TGTGCCAGCAGCTTAACAGGGGTGGCAGATACGCAGTATTTT
>-|TRBJ2-6|TRBV4-2|-
CASSQTTSSGANVLTF
TGTGCCAGCAGCCAAACCACAAGCTCTGGGGCCAACGTCCTGACTTTC
>-|TRBJ2-3|TRBV2|-
CASSITSTDTQYF
TGTGCCAGCAGCATCACTAGCACAGATACGCAGTATTTT
>-|TRBJ2-7|TRBV14|-
CASSQAIGGLVYEQYF
TGTGCCAGCAGCCAAGCGATCGGAGGTTTAGTTTACGAGCAGTACTTC
>-|TRBJ1-1|TRBV5-1|-
CASSLGREAGAAFF
TGCGCCAGCAGCTTGGGCCGGGAAGCGGGCGCAGCTTTCTTT
>-|TRBJ1-2|TRBV29-1|TRBD1
CSVLRTGPYGYTF
TGCAGCGTCCTCAGGACAGGGCCGTATGGCTACACCTTC
>-|TRBJ1-2|TRBV27|TRBD1
CASSLTGGWGYTF
TGTGCCAGCAGCCTGACAGGGGGCTGGGGCTACACCTTC
>-|TRBJ1-1|TRBV7-3|TRBD1
CASSRQGGTEAFF
TGTGCCAGCAGCAGACAGGGCGGAACTGAAGCTTTCTTT
>-|TRBJ2-1|TRBV2|TRBD2
CASSYSGSTAYNEQFF
TGTGCCAGTTCATATAGCGGGAGTACGGCCTACAATGAGCAGTTCTTC
>once|TRBJ2-3|TRBV27|TRBD2
CASSSGNTQYF
TGTGCCAGCAGTAGCGGGAATACGCAGTATTTT
>-|TRBJ2-1|TRBV28|-
CASSFSGTGNNEQFF
TGTGCCAGCAGTTTTAGCGGGACAGGGAACAATGAGCAGTTCTTC
>-|TRBJ1-5|TRBV5-8|-
CASSLRTDNQPQHF
TGTGCCAGCAGCCTCAGGACAGACAATCAGCCCCAGCATTTT
>-|TRBJ1-1|TRBV7-3|TRBD1
CASSLTRDRGGTEAFF
TGTGCCAGCAGCTTAACGCGGGACAGGGGGGGAACTGAAGCTTTCTTT
>few|TRBJ2-4|TRBV15|TRBD1
CATSRGDRLKNIQYF
TGTGCCACCAGCAGGGGGGACAGGCTGAAAAACATTCAGTACTTC
>-|TRBJ1-2|TRBV14|-
CASSQVWGQGYTF
TGTGCCAGCAGCCAAGTTTGGGGGCAAGGCTACACCTTC